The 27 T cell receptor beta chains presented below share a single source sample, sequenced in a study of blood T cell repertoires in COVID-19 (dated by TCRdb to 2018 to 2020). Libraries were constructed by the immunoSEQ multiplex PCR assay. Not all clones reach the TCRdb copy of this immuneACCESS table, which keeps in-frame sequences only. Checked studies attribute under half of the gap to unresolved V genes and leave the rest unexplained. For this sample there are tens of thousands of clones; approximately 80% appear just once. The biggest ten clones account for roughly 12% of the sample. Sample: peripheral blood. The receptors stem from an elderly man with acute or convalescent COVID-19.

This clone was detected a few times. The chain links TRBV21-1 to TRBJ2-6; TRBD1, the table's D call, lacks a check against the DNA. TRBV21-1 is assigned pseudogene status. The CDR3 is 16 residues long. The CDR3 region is CASSAKTGAGANVLTF. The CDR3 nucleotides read TGTGCCAGCAGCGCGAAGACAGGGGCTGGGGCCAACGTCCTGACTTTC.

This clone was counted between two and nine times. This chain's CDR3 is CASSPLFGEGLQETQYF. The CDR3 region has the DNA TGTGCCAGCTCACCACTGTTCGGGGAGGGACTTCAAGAGACCCAGTACTTC. V usage is TRBV18 and J usage is TRBJ2-5, with TRBD2 matching over 7 bases. J gave up 2 bases and V 1 base, and 10 bases lay outside the gene matches. The CDR3 is made up of 17 amino acids. CDR1 is KGHSH and CDR2 is LQKENI in the germline V gene. Variable domain in full (rest from reference TRBV18 and TRBJ2-5): NAGVMQNPRHLVRRRGQEARLRCSPMKGHSHVYWYRQLPEEGLKFMVYLQKENIIDESGMPKERFSAEFPKEGPSILRIQQVVRGDSAAYFCASSPLFGEGLQETQYFGPGTRLLVL.

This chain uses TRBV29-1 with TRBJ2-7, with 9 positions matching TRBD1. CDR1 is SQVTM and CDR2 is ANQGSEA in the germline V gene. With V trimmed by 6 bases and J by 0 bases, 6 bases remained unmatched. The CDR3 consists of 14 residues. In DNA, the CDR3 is TGCAGCGTAACCGGGACAGGGAGCTCCTACGAGCAGTACTTC. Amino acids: CSVTGTGSSYEQYF.

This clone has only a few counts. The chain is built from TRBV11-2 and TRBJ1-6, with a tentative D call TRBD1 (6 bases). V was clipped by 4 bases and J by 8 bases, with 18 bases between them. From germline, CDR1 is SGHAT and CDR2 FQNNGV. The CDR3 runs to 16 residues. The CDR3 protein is CASSSTGKARHSPLHF. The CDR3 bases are TGTGCCAGCAGCTCCACAGGGAAGGCCCGGCATTCACCCCTCCACTTT. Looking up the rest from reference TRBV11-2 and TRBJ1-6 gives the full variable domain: EAGVAQSPRYKIIEKRQSVAFWCNPISGHATLYWYQQILGQGPKLLIQFQNNGVVDDSQLPKDRFSAERLKGVDSTLKIQPAKLEDSAVYLCASSSTGKARHSPLHFGNGTRLTVT.

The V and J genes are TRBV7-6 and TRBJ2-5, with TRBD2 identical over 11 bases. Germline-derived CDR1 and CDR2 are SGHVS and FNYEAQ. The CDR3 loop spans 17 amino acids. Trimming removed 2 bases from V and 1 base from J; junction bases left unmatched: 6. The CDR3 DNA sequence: TGTGCCAGCAGCTTACCTAGCGGGGGGCCCTTCCAAGAGACCCAGTACTTC. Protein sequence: CASSLPSGGPFQETQYF.

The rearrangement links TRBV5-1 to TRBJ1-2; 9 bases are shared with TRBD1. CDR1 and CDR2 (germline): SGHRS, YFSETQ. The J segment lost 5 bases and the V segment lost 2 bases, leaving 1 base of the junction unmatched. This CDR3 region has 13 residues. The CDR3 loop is CASSFGQGYGYTF. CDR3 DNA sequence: TGCGCCAGCAGCTTTGGACAGGGGTATGGCTACACCTTC.

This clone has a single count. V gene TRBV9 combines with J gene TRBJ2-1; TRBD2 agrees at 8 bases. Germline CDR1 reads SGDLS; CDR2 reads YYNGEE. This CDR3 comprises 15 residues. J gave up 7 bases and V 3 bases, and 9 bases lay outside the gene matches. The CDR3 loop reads CASSDRASGGNEQFF. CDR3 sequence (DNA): TGTGCCAGCAGCGACCGGGCCTCGGGGGGGAATGAGCAGTTCTTC.

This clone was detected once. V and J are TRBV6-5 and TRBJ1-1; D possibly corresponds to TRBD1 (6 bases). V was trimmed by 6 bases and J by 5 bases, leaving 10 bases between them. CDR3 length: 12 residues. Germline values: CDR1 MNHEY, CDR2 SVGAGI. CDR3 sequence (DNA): TGTGCCAGCAGCCGCAGGGGAACTGAAGCTTTCTTT. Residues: CASSRRGTEAFF.

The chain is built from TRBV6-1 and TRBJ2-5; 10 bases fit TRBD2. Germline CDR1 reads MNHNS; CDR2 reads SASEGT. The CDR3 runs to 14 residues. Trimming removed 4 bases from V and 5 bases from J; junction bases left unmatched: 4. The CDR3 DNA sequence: TGTGCCAGCAGTGGAGCGGGAGGGACCGAGACCCAGTACTTC. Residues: CASSGAGGTETQYF.

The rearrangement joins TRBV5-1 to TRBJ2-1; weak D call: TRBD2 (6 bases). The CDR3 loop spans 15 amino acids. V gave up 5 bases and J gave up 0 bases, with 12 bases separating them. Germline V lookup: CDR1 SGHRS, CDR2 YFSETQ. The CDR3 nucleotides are TGCGCCAGCAGTACGGGGGACTCCTCCTACAATGAGCAGTTCTTC. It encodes CASSTGDSSYNEQFF.

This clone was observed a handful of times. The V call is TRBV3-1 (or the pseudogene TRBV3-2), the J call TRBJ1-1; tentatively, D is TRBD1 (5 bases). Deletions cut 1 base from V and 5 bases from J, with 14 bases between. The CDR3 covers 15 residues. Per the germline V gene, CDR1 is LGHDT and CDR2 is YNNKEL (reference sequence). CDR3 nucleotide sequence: TGTGCCAGCAGCCAAGGGGGCCGGAAGGTGACTGAAGCTTTCTTT. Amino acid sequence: CASSQGGRKVTEAFF.

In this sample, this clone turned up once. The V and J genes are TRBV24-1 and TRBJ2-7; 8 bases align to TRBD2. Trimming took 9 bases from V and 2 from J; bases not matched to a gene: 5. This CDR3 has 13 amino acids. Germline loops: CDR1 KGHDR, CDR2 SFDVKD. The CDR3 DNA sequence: TGTGCCACCCGGGGGGGGGAGACCTACGAGCAGTACTTC. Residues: CATRGGETYEQYF.

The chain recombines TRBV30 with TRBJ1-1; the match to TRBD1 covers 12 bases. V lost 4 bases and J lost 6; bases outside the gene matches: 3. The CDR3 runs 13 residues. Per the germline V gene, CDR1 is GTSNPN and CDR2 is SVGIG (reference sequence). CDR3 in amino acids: CAWMGQGAAEAFF. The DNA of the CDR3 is TGTGCCTGGATGGGACAGGGGGCTGCTGAAGCTTTCTTT.

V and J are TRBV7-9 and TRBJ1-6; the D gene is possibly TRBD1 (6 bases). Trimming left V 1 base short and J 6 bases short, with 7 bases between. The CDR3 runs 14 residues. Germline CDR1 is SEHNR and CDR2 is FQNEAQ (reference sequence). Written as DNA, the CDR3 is TGTGCCAGCAGCTTAGAAGGGGGTAATTCACCCCTCCACTTT. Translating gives CASSLEGGNSPLHF.

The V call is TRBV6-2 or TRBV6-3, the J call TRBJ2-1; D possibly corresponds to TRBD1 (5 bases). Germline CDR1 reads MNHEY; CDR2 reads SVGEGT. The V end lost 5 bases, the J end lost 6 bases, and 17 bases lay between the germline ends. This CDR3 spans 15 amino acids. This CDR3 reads CASSLQEMRRNEQFF. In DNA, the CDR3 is TGTGCCAGCAGTCTACAGGAAATGAGGCGCAATGAGCAGTTCTTC.

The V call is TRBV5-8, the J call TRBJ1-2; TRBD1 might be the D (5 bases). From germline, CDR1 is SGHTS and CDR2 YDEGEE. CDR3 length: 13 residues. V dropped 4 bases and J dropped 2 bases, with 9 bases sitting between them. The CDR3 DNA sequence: TGTGCCAGCAGCCATGGACAAAACTATGGCTACACCTTC. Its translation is CASSHGQNYGYTF.

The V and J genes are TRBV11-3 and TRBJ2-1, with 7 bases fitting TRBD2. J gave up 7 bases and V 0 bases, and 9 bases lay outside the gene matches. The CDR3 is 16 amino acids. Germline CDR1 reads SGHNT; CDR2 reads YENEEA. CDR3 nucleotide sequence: TGTGCCAGCAGCTTAGATGGACGGCCCGGGGGGAATGAGCAGTTCTTC. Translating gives CASSLDGRPGGNEQFF.

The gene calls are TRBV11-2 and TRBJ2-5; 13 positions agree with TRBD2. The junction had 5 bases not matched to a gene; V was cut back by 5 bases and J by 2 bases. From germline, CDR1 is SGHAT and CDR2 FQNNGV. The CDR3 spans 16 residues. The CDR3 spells CASSRTSGGAQETQYF. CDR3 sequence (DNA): TGTGCCAGCAGCCGGACTAGCGGGGGAGCGCAAGAGACCCAGTACTTC. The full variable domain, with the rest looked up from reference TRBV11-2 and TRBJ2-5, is EAGVAQSPRYKIIEKRQSVAFWCNPISGHATLYWYQQILGQGPKLLIQFQNNGVVDDSQLPKDRFSAERLKGVDSTLKIQPAKLEDSAVYLCASSRTSGGAQETQYFGPGTRLLVL.

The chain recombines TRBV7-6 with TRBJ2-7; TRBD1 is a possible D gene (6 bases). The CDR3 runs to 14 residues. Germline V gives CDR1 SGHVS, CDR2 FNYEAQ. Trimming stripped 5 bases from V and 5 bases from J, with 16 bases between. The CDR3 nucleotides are TGTGCCAGCAGCCCACGACAGGATGGGGACGAGCAGTACTTC. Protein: CASSPRQDGDEQYF.

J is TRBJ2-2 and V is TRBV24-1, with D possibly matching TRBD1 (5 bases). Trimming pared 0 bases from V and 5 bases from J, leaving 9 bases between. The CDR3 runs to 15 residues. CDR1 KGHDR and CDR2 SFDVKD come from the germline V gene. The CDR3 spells CATSDLGQGTGELFF. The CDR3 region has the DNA TGTGCCACCAGTGATTTGGGGCAGGGTACCGGGGAGCTGTTTTTT.

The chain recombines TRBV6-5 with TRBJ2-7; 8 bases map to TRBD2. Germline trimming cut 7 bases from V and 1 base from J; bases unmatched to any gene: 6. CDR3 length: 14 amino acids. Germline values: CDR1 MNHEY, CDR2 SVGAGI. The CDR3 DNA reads TGTGCCAGCACCTACCAGCGGGGGTCCTACGAGCAGTACTTC. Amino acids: CASTYQRGSYEQYF.

DNA for the CDR3: TGTGCCAGCAGCTTGCGCGAGAACACCGGGGAGCTGTTTTTT. Translation gives CASSLRENTGELFF. The rearrangement joins TRBV5-6 to TRBJ2-2; D call uncertain. Deletions cut 1 base from V and 1 base from J, with 5 bases between. CDR1 is SGHDT and CDR2 is YYEEEE in the germline V gene. This CDR3 has 14 residues.

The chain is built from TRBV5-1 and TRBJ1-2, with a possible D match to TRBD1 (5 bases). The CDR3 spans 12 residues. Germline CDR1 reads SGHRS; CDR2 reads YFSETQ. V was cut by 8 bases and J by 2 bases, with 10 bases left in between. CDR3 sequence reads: CASSEGNYGYTF. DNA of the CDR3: TGCGCCAGTTCGGAGGGGAACTATGGCTACACCTTC.

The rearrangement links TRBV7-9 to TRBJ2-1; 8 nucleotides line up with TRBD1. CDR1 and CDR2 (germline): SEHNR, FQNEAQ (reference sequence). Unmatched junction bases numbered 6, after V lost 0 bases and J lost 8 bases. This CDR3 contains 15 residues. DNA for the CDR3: TGTGCCAGCAGCTTAGCACAGGGGGTCTTCGATGAGCAGTTCTTC. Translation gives CASSLAQGVFDEQFF.

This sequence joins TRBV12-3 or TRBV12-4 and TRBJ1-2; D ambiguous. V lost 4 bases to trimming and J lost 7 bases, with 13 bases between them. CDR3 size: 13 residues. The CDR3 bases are TGTGCCAGCAGTTCTTCAGCAGAGCGTGGCTACACCTTC. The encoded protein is CASSSSAERGYTF.

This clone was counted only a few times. The CDR3 region has the DNA TGTGCCAGCAGCATTTCCGGACAGGGCTCCTCCTACGAGCAGTACTTC. This translates into CASSISGQGSSYEQYF. The V and J genes are TRBV7-3 and TRBJ2-7; 8 nucleotides align to TRBD1. CDR3 length equals 16 residues. V dropped 5 bases and J dropped 0; count of bases not matched to a gene: 9. CDR1 and CDR2 (germline): SGHTA, FQGTGA. The full variable domain, its missing parts supplied by reference TRBV7-3 and TRBJ2-7, is GAGVSQTPSNKVTEKGKYVELRCDPISGHTALYWYRQSLGQGPEFLIYFQGTGAADDSGLPNDRFFAVRPEGSVSTLKIQRTERGDSAVYLCASSISGQGSSYEQYFGPGTRLTVT.

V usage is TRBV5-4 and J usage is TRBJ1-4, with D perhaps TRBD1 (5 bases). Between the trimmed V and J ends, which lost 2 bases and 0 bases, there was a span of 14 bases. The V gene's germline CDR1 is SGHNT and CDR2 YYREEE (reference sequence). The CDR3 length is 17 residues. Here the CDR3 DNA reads TGTGCCAGCAGCTTCAGGGCGGGAACCGCAACTAATGAAAAACTGTTTTTT. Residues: CASSFRAGTATNEKLFF.